The source of this TCR beta chain is a study of blood T cell repertoires in COVID-19. Study background: The analysed material was cDNA or gDNA that came from T cells, B-cell-depleted T cells, or PBMCs.

The protocol was immunoSEQ multiplex PCR, while the TCRdb copy is restricted to in-frame clones and leaves out a portion. The sample consists of approximately 240,000 clones, 75% to 85% of them appearing once. Trimming cost V 6 bases and J 6 bases, with 17 bases left between them. Germline loops: CDR1 ENHRY, CDR2 SYGVKD. The length of the CDR3 is 14 residues. What was sequenced was peripheral blood. V usage is TRBV10-3 and J usage is TRBJ1-2, with TRBD1 as a possible D gene (6 bases). The sequence came from a human donor in a cohort sampled during active COVID-19. CDR3 region: CAIRGINREHGYTF. The DNA for the CDR3 is TGTGCCATCAGAGGGATAAACAGGGAGCATGGCTACACCTTC.